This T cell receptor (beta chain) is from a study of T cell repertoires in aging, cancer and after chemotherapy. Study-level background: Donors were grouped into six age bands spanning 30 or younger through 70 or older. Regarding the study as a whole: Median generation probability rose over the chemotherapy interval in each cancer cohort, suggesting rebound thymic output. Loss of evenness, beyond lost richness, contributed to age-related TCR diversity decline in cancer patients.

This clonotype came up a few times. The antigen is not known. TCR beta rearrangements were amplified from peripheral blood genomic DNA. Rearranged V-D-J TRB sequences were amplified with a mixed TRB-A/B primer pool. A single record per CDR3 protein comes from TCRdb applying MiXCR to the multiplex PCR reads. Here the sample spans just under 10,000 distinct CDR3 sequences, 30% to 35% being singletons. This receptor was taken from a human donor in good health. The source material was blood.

CDR3 region: CASSQVRGRGSSYEQYF. CDR3 in DNA: TGTGCCAGCAGCCAAGTCCGCGGGAGAGGAAGCTCCTACGAGCAGTACTTC. The chain couples TRBV14 to TRBJ2-7; 7 bases agree with TRBD2. The CDR3 is 17 residues long. Germline loops: CDR1 SGHDN, CDR2 FVKESK. After removal of 1 base from V and 0 bases from J, the junction contained 9 bases not matched to a gene.